The 25 T cell receptor beta chains presented below share a single source sample, sequenced in a study of CD8 T cells in ankylosing spondylitis. TCRdb reanalysed the 5' RACE reads using MiXCR and keeps one entry per CDR3 protein. The sample holds about 250,000 distinct CDR3 sequences, roughly 32% seen once. Sample: blood, either unsorted or a sorted T cell fraction (not recorded which). The origin of the receptors is a male donor with ankylosing spondylitis or in good health (not recorded which).

In its sample, this clonotype was seen a few times. This chain joins TRBV12-3 or TRBV12-4 and TRBJ1-5; tentatively, D is TRBD1 (5 bases). With 7 bases removed from V and 4 bases from J, the gap between germline ends came to 17 bases. This CDR3 has 15 amino acids. CDR3: CASNPGLNGNQPQHF. For the CDR3, the DNA is TGTGCCAGCAACCCGGGGCTAAACGGAAATCAGCCCCAGCATTTT.

This clonotype was seen a few times. The genes are TRBV29-1 and TRBJ1-1; unclear D gene. Germline V gene lookup returns CDR1 SQVTM and CDR2 ANQGSEA. The CDR3 covers 11 residues. V was trimmed by 7 bases and J by 0 bases, leaving 6 bases between them. The CDR3 region is CSARMNTEAFF. The DNA for the CDR3 is TGCAGCGCCCGCATGAACACTGAAGCTTTCTTT.

The chain combines TRBV20-1 with TRBJ2-7, with no clear D. In germline, CDR1 is DFQATT, CDR2 SNEGSKA (reference sequence). This CDR3 comprises 14 residues. With 0 bases removed from V and 2 bases from J, the gap between germline ends came to 11 bases. The CDR3 region is CSARDKGQTYEQYF. In DNA, the CDR3 is TGCAGTGCTAGAGATAAAGGGCAGACCTACGAGCAGTACTTC.

This chain connects TRBV20-1 to TRBJ2-7; D call uncertain. The CDR3 sequence is 13 residues long. V gave up 1 base and J gave up 3 bases, with 10 bases separating them. Germline assignment: CDR1 DFQATT and CDR2 SNEGSKA (reference sequence). CDR3 in amino acids: CSARVPVNYEQYF. CDR3 DNA sequence: TGCAGTGCTAGAGTGCCGGTGAACTACGAGCAGTACTTC.

This chain joins TRBV9 and TRBJ2-7; D may match TRBD1 or TRBD2 (5 bases each). The length of the CDR3 is 17 residues. Germline loops: CDR1 SGDLS, CDR2 YYNGEE. Trimming removed 4 bases at V and 0 bases at J, with 20 bases between. Written as DNA, the CDR3 is TGTGCCAGCAGCCCACAGGTATCGGGGCCTGGCTCCTACGAGCAGTACTTC. It encodes CASSPQVSGPGSYEQYF.

The sample holds many counts of this clonotype. J is TRBJ2-1 and V is TRBV20-1, with 13 bases matching TRBD2. This CDR3 is built from 18 residues. J gave up 5 bases and V 5 bases, and 15 bases lay outside the gene matches. Germline CDR1 is DFQATT and CDR2 is SNEGSKA (reference sequence). The CDR3 DNA is TGCAGTGCTCACCGACTAGCGGGGGGAACTCACTTAGACAATGAGCAGTTCTTC. This translates into CSAHRLAGGTHLDNEQFF.

The genes are TRBV20-1 and TRBJ2-3; the D gene is possibly TRBD2 (5 bases). Germline values: CDR1 DFQATT, CDR2 SNEGSKA (reference sequence). This CDR3 contains 15 residues. V lost 5 bases, J lost 1 base, and 16 bases lay in between. CDR3 sequence (DNA): TGCAGTGCTCCGTCTTCGGGATTTGGCACAGATACGCAGTATTTT. Its protein product is CSAPSSGFGTDTQYF.

The chain uses TRBV6-4 and TRBJ2-6; 12 bases map to TRBD1. The length of the CDR3 is 20 residues. Losses at the gene ends were 1 base for V and 4 bases for J; bases not matched to a gene: 11. CDR1 and CDR2 (germline): MRHNA, SNTAGT. The CDR3: CASSDFFPGQGASGANVLTF. The CDR3 DNA is TGTGCCAGCAGTGACTTTTTTCCGGGACAGGGGGCTTCAGGGGCCAACGTCCTGACTTTC.

This clonotype was counted between two and nine times. The genes are TRBV9 and TRBJ2-1, with D unresolved. Germline CDR1 is SGDLS and CDR2 is YYNGEE. V lost 0 bases and J lost 6, with 7 bases in between. The CDR3 has 13 residues. The DNA of the CDR3 is TGTGCCAGCAGCGTAGCGACCATCAATGAGCAGTTCTTC. The encoded protein is CASSVATINEQFF.

This clonotype was counted a few times. This rearrangement joins TRBV20-1 to TRBJ2-7, with TRBD1 identical over 7 bases. The CDR3 runs 13 residues. With 2 bases clipped from V and 3 bases from J, the junction kept 4 bases outside the gene matches. Germline V gives CDR1 DFQATT, CDR2 SNEGSKA (reference sequence). CDR3 residues: CSARSRGLYEQYF. Here the CDR3 DNA reads TGCAGTGCTAGAAGTAGGGGGCTCTACGAGCAGTACTTC.

V and J are TRBV10-3 and TRBJ2-2; D is uncertain. Germline assignment: CDR1 ENHRY and CDR2 SYGVKD. V was pared by 0 bases and J by 1 base, with 3 bases between. CDR3 length: 14 residues. The CDR3 is CAISESGNTGELFF. Here the CDR3 DNA reads TGTGCCATCAGTGAGTCGGGGAACACCGGGGAGCTGTTTTTT.

The chain carries TRBV5-5 and TRBJ2-7; D is uncertain. Germline CDR1 reads SGHKS; CDR2 reads YYEKEE (reference sequence). The CDR3 runs 14 residues. Trimming removed 0 bases from V and 2 bases from J, with 9 bases in between. The CDR3 DNA is TGTGCCAGCAGCTTGGAAGGCCCAACCTACGAGCAGTACTTC. Amino acids: CASSLEGPTYEQYF.

Only a few counts were recorded for this clonotype. The chain carries TRBV3-1 and TRBJ2-1; D possibly uses TRBD1 or TRBD2 (5 bases each). From germline, CDR1 is LGHDT and CDR2 YNNKEL (reference sequence). CDR3 length: 15 amino acids. The V and J ends lost 1 base and 4 bases respectively, with 11 bases between them. The CDR3 sequence: CASSQVRDPYNEQFF. CDR3 coding DNA: TGTGCCAGCAGCCAAGTTAGGGACCCGTACAATGAGCAGTTCTTC.

V and J are TRBV12-3 or TRBV12-4 and TRBJ1-1; maybe TRBD1 (6 bases). Trimming shortened V by 5 bases and J by 6 bases, and 19 bases separated the two germline ends. This CDR3 has 15 amino acids. The CDR3 bases are TGTGCCAGCAGTCTCAGAAACACAGGGTTGGCTGAAGCTTTCTTT. Amino acids: CASSLRNTGLAEAFF.

The chain has TRBV9 and TRBJ1-3, with D uncertain. Germline-derived CDR1 and CDR2 are SGDLS and YYNGEE. Trimming removed 2 bases from V and 4 bases from J, with 13 bases in between. This CDR3 comprises 15 residues. CDR3: CASSVQARQGNTIYF. CDR3 in DNA: TGTGCCAGCAGCGTGCAAGCACGGCAAGGAAACACCATATATTTT.

V gene TRBV29-1 combines with J gene TRBJ2-5; perhaps TRBD2 as D (6 bases). V was pared by 1 base and J by 11 bases, with 17 bases between. The CDR3 totals 13 residues. The germline V gene encodes CDR1 SQVTM and CDR2 ANQGSEA. CDR3 region: CSVEGGDSLAQYF. In nucleotides, the CDR3 is TGCAGCGTTGAAGGGGGGGACTCCCTAGCGCAGTACTTC.

The genes are TRBV20-1 and TRBJ2-7, with no clear D. CDR3 length: 11 residues. Looked up from germline, CDR1 is DFQATT and CDR2 is SNEGSKA (reference sequence). Trimming took 4 bases from V and 6 from J, leaving 10 bases between them. CDR3 amino acids: CSAKESPEQYF. CDR3 nucleotides: TGCAGTGCTAAAGAGTCCCCCGAGCAGTACTTC.

J is TRBJ2-1 and V is TRBV5-1, with 9 bases identical to TRBD2. This CDR3 contains 16 residues. Trimming cost V 1 base and J 5 bases; bases outside gene matches: 7. The germline gives CDR1 SGHRS, CDR2 YFSETQ. The CDR3 loop reads CASSLRTSGQNNEQFF. The CDR3 nucleotides read TGCGCCAGCAGCTTGCGCACTAGCGGGCAGAACAATGAGCAGTTCTTC.

Only a few counts were recorded for this clonotype. The CDR3: CSATEYSNQPQHF. Written as DNA, the CDR3 is TGCAGTGCTACGGAGTATAGCAATCAGCCCCAGCATTTT. The chain couples TRBV20-1 to TRBJ1-5; D unclear. The CDR3 has 13 amino acids. Trimming pared 4 bases from V and 0 bases from J, leaving 7 bases between. Germline CDR1 DFQATT, CDR2 SNEGSKA (reference sequence).

This chain joins TRBV18 and TRBJ2-7; TRBD2 aligns across 9 bases. The CDR3 runs to 15 residues. CDR1 KGHSH and CDR2 LQKENI come from the germline V gene. V shed 1 base, J shed 2 bases, and the junction held 3 bases outside the gene matches. In DNA form, the CDR3 reads TGTGCCAGCTCACCACTAGCGGGGGCCCCCTACGAGCAGTACTTC. This codes for CASSPLAGAPYEQYF.

The rearrangement links TRBV12-3 or TRBV12-4 to TRBJ1-2; 8 bases agree with TRBD1. The CDR3 loop spans 12 amino acids. V lost 8 bases to trimming and J lost 6 bases; unmatched junction nucleotides: 5. The CDR3 coding sequence is TGTGCCAGCCGGACAGGGAGGGATGGCTACACCTTC. Its protein product is CASRTGRDGYTF.

This clonotype has a handful of counts. The gene calls are TRBV12-3 or TRBV12-4 and TRBJ1-5, with D unclear. Trimming pared 3 bases from V and 3 bases from J, leaving 9 bases between. The CDR3 has 14 amino acids. CDR3 loop: CASSFGGNNQPQHF. CDR3 bases: TGTGCCAGCAGTTTCGGCGGAAACAATCAGCCCCAGCATTTT.

This chain joins TRBV7-6 and TRBJ2-2; 9 positions agree with TRBD1. Trimming took 4 bases from V and 1 from J; bases not matched to a gene: 1. This CDR3 comprises 15 residues. The germline gives CDR1 SGHVS, CDR2 FNYEAQ. As DNA, the CDR3 is TGTGCCAGCAGCTGGGACAGGGAGAACACCGGGGAGCTGTTTTTT. Its translation: CASSWDRENTGELFF.

The chain is built from TRBV4-1 and TRBJ2-2; unclear D gene. CDR1 and CDR2 from the germline V gene are MGHRA and YSYEKL. The V and J ends lost 0 bases and 3 bases respectively, with 5 bases between them. The CDR3 covers 14 residues. The CDR3: CASSQDHYTGELFF. CDR3 DNA: TGCGCCAGCAGCCAAGATCACTACACCGGGGAGCTGTTTTTT.

V is TRBV12-3 or TRBV12-4 and J is TRBJ1-5, with a tentative D call TRBD1 (6 bases). V was shortened by 7 bases and J by 1 base, with 14 bases between the two germline ends. The CDR3 covers 15 residues. CDR3 DNA sequence: TGTGCCAGCACTCTACAGGGAACGAGCAATCAGCCCCAGCATTTT. Translation: CASTLQGTSNQPQHF.